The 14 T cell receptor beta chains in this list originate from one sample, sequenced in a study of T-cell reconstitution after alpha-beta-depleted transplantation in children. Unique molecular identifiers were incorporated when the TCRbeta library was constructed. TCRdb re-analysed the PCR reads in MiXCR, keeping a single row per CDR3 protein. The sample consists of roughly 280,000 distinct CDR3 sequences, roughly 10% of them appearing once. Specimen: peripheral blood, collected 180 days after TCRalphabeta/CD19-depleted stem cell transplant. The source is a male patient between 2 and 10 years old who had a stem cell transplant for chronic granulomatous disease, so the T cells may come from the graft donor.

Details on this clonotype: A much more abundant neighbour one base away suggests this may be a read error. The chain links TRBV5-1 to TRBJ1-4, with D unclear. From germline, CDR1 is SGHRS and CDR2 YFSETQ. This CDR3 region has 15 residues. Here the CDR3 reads CASRLEQSTNEKLFF. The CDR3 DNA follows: TGCGCCAGCAGATTGGAGCAGTCAACTAATGAAAAACTGTTTTTT.

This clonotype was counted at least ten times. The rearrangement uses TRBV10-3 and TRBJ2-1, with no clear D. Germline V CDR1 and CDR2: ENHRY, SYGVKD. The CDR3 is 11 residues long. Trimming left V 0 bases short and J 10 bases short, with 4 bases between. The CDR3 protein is CAISESREQFF. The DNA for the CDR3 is TGTGCCATCAGTGAGTCACGGGAGCAGTTCTTC.

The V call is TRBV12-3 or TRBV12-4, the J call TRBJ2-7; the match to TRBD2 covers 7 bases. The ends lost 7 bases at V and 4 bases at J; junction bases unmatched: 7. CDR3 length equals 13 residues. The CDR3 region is CASKLASGYEQYF. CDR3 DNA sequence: TGTGCCAGCAAACTAGCGAGTGGTTACGAGCAGTACTTC.

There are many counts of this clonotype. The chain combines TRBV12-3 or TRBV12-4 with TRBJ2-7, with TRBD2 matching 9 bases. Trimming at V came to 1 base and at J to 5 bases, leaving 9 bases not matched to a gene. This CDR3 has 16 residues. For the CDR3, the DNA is TGTGCCAGCAGTTTAGGTTTCGGACTAGCGCACAACGAGCAGTACTTC. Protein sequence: CASSLGFGLAHNEQYF.

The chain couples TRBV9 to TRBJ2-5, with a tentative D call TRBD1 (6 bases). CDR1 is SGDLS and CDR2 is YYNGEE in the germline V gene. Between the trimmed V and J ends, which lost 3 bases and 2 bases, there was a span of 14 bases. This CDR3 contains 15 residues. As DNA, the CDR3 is TGTGCCAGCAGCGCGGAACCAGGGACACAAGAGACCCAGTACTTC. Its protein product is CASSAEPGTQETQYF. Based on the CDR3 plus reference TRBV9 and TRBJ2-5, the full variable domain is DSGVTQTPKHLITATGQRVTLRCSPRSGDLSVYWYQQSLDQGLQFLIQYYNGEERAKGNILERFSAQQFPDLHSELNLSSLELGDSALYFCASSAEPGTQETQYFGPGTRLLVL.

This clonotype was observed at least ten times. CDR3 nucleotides: TGTGCCAGCAGTTTAGCGGGAAAGACTAGCGGGAGGGCCAGGGATACGCAGTATTTT. It yields the protein CASSLAGKTSGRARDTQYF. The chain uses TRBV12-3 or TRBV12-4 and TRBJ2-3; 14 positions match TRBD2. J was trimmed by 6 bases and V by 0 bases; bases with no gene match: 11. The CDR3 consists of 19 residues.

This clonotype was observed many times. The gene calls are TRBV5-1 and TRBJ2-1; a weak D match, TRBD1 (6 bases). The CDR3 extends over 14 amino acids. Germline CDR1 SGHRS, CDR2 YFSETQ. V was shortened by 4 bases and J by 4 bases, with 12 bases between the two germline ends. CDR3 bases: TGCGCCAGCAGCATCGGACAGAAATACAATGAGCAGTTCTTC. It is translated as CASSIGQKYNEQFF.

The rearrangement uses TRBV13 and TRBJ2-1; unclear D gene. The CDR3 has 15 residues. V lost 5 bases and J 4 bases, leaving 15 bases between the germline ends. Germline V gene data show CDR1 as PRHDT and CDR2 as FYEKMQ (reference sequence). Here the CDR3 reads CASSQMLLLYNEQFF. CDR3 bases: TGTGCCAGCAGCCAAATGCTGCTGCTTTACAATGAGCAGTTCTTC.

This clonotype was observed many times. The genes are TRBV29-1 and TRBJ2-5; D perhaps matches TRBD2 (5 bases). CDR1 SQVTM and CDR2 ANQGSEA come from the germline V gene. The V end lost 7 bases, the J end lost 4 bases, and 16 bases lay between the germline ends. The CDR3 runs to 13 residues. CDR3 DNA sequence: TGCAGCGCTGACCTGCGGGCAGGAGAGACCCAGTACTTC. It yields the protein CSADLRAGETQYF.

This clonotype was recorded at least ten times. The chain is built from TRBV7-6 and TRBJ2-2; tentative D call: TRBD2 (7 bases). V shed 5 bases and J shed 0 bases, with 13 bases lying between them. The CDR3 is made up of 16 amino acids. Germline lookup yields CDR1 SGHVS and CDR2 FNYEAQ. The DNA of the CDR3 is TGTGCCAGCAGCGCCGGGGGGCTCCCGAACACCGGGGAGCTGTTTTTT. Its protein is CASSAGGLPNTGELFF.

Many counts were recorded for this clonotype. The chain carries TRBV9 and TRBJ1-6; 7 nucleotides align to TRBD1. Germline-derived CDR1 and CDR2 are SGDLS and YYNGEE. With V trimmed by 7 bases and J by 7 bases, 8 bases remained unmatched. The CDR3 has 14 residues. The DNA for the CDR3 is TGTGCCAGCTCCAGTAGACAGGGCAATTCACCCCTCCACTTT. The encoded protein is CASSSRQGNSPLHF.

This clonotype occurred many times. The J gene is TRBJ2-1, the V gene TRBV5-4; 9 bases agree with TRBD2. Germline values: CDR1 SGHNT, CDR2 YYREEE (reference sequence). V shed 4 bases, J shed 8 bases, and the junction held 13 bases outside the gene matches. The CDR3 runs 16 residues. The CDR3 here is CASSPYVAGGLDEQFF. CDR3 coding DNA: TGTGCCAGCAGCCCATATGTCGCGGGAGGGCTGGATGAGCAGTTCTTC.

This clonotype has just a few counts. The CDR3 bases are TGTGCCAGCAGCCTTCGCCGTCCAGATACGCAGTATTTT. This encodes CASSLRRPDTQYF. The chain carries TRBV14 and TRBJ2-3; D gene unclear. The CDR3 sequence is 13 residues long. Germline assignment: CDR1 SGHDN and CDR2 FVKESK. With 4 bases removed from V and 4 bases from J, the gap between germline ends came to 9 bases.

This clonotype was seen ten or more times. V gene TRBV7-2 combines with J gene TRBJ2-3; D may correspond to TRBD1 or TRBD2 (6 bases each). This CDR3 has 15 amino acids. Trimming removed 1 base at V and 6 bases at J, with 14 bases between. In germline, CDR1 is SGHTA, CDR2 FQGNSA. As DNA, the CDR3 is TGTGCCAGCAGCTTAGAATCGGGGGCTATCGATACGCAGTATTTT. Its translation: CASSLESGAIDTQYF.